These 9 T cell receptor beta chains came from one sample sequenced in a study of cytomegalovirus exposure and HLA in healthy donors. Researchers ran the PCR with 60 Vbeta and 13 Jbeta primers. Method: immunoSEQ multiplex PCR; TCRdb's copy keeps in-frame clones and lacks some. The sample includes roughly 61,000 clones, approximately 80% of them seen just once. Sample: PBMCs. The source is a male donor in good health and CMV-seronegative.

The chain joins TRBV15 to TRBJ2-5; TRBD1 might be the D (6 bases). The CDR3 contains 15 residues. Germline CDR1 and CDR2: LNHNV and YYDKDF (reference sequence). V lost 3 bases and J lost 2, with 13 bases in between. The CDR3 DNA follows: TGTGCCACCAGCAGCGATAGGGGGTTACAAGAGACCCAGTACTTC. Translation: CATSSDRGLQETQYF.

The V and J genes are TRBV6-1 and TRBJ1-5, with 7 bases identical to TRBD1. The CDR3 length is 13 residues. V was clipped by 7 bases and J by 9 bases; unmatched bases: 9. From germline, CDR1 is MNHNS and CDR2 SASEGT. CDR3 in DNA: TGTGCCAGCACCCTAGACAGGGTGAGGCCCCAGCATTTT. Translation gives CASTLDRVRPQHF.

The chain carries TRBV7-2 and TRBJ1-3; 7 positions agree with TRBD1. This CDR3 region has 14 residues. J was trimmed by 5 bases and V by 4 bases; bases with no gene match: 5. Germline loops: CDR1 SGHTA, CDR2 FQGNSA. Here the CDR3 DNA reads TGTGCCAGCAGCTCAACAGGGGCCCGAAACACCATATATTTT. Protein sequence: CASSSTGARNTIYF.

This chain links TRBV30 with TRBJ1-1, with no clear D. The CDR3 consists of 13 residues. With 1 base removed from V and 9 bases from J, the gap between germline ends came to 15 bases. From germline, CDR1 is GTSNPN and CDR2 SVGIG (reference sequence). The CDR3 reads CAWSDRPRTKAFF. In nucleotides, the CDR3 is TGTGCCTGGAGTGACCGTCCCAGGACTAAAGCTTTCTTT.

The CDR3 DNA follows: TGTGCCAGCAGTGGGCTGCCCAGCAATCAGCCCCAGCATTTT. It is translated as CASSGLPSNQPQHF. This chain uses TRBV28 with TRBJ1-5; D is undetermined. The germline V gene has CDR1 MDHEN and CDR2 SYDVKM. V lost 5 bases, J lost 1 base, and 9 bases lay in between. This CDR3 contains 14 residues.

This clone has only one observation. This rearrangement joins TRBV6-4 to TRBJ2-5, with 10 bases matching TRBD1. The trim removed 3 bases at V and 4 bases at J, leaving 5 bases unmatched. Germline V gives CDR1 MRHNA, CDR2 SNTAGT. CDR3 length: 15 amino acids. The CDR3 region has the DNA TGTGCCAGCAGTGAGGGGACAGGGGATGGAGAGACCCAGTACTTC. Translating gives CASSEGTGDGETQYF.

J is TRBJ1-1 and V is TRBV6-5; D unresolved. Germline lookup yields CDR1 MNHEY and CDR2 SVGAGI. Trimming left V 0 bases short and J 0 bases short, with 8 bases between. The CDR3 sequence is 15 residues long. The CDR3 DNA sequence: TGTGCCAGCAGTTACTCGCCCCGGGTGAACACTGAAGCTTTCTTT. As protein: CASSYSPRVNTEAFF.

J is TRBJ2-7 and V is TRBV10-3; 7 bases map to TRBD1. The CDR3 totals 13 residues. V was clipped by 10 bases and J by 0 bases; unmatched bases: 6. Germline V gene data show CDR1 as ENHRY and CDR2 as SYGVKD. CDR3 sequence reads: CASTGDPSYEQYF. Here the CDR3 DNA reads TGTGCCAGTACAGGGGATCCCTCCTACGAGCAGTACTTC.

The gene calls are TRBV4-3 and TRBJ2-2; 10 nucleotides match TRBD2. J lost 5 bases, V lost 1 base, and 4 bases had no gene match. The germline V gene has CDR1 LGHNA and CDR2 YSLEER. This CDR3 comprises 16 residues. CDR3 protein: CASSQGASGGTGELFF. The CDR3 DNA sequence: TGCGCCAGCAGCCAAGGGGCTAGCGGGGGAACCGGGGAGCTGTTTTTT.